These 19 T cell receptor beta chains share one sample of origin, sequenced in a study of blood T cell repertoires in COVID-19. Sequenced by immunoSEQ multiplex PCR; TCRdb stores in-frame clones only, minus some. The profile shows approximately 180,000 clones, 80% to 90% of them singletons. Sequencing was done on a sample of peripheral blood. These receptors were taken from a woman aged 45-65 years with acute or convalescent COVID-19.

This chain joins TRBV18 and TRBJ1-1; perhaps TRBD1 as D (5 bases). This CDR3 is 15 amino acids long. Germline CDR1 is KGHSH and CDR2 is LQKENI. Trimming cost V 5 bases and J 1 base, with 14 bases left between them. CDR3 sequence reads: CASSSSTGGNTEAFF. In nucleotides, the CDR3 is TGTGCCAGCTCATCGTCTACGGGGGGGAACACTGAAGCTTTCTTT.

This chain connects TRBV30 to TRBJ1-6; 7 bases fit TRBD1. From germline, CDR1 is GTSNPN and CDR2 SVGIG (reference sequence). V gave up 4 bases and J gave up 6 bases; unmatched junction bases: 9. CDR3 length equals 15 residues. The CDR3 here is CAWTKNRGPNSPLHF. CDR3 bases: TGTGCCTGGACCAAGAACAGGGGACCTAATTCACCCCTCCACTTT.

This clone was seen a few times. This chain uses TRBV5-1 with TRBJ2-1; 8 nucleotides agree with TRBD1. Germline CDR1 SGHRS, CDR2 YFSETQ. V gave up 3 bases and J gave up 8 bases; unmatched junction bases: 10. This CDR3 contains 15 residues. CDR3 protein: CASSSGQGGYHEQFF. CDR3 nucleotides: TGCGCCAGCAGCTCCGGACAGGGTGGATACCATGAGCAGTTCTTC.

DNA for the CDR3: TGTGCCAGCAGCCAAATACAGGGTGAATTTGGAAACACCATATATTTT. Translated, it gives CASSQIQGEFGNTIYF. The chain couples TRBV4-2 to TRBJ1-3; D may be TRBD1 (6 bases). The CDR3 sequence is 16 residues long. The V end lost 2 bases, the J end lost 3 bases, and 14 bases lay between the germline ends. Germline-derived CDR1 and CDR2 are LGHNA and YNFKEQ.

V gene TRBV30 combines with J gene TRBJ1-6, with 7 bases fitting TRBD1. The CDR3 extends over 16 amino acids. V lost 6 bases to trimming and J lost 2 bases; unmatched junction nucleotides: 10. From germline, CDR1 is GTSNPN and CDR2 SVGIG (reference sequence). This chain's CDR3 is CACHRDSGTYNSPLHF. Here the CDR3 DNA reads TGTGCCTGTCACCGGGACAGTGGAACCTATAATTCACCCCTCCACTTT. The variable domain in full, completed from reference TRBV30 and TRBJ1-6, reads SQTIHQWPATLVQPVGSPLSLECTVEGTSNPNLYWYRQAAGRGLQLLFYSVGIGQISSEVPQNLSASRPQDRQFILSSKKLLLSDSGFYLCACHRDSGTYNSPLHFGNGTRLTVT.

This clone was detected only once. The V gene is TRBV19, the J gene TRBJ2-7; TRBD1 might be the D (6 bases). CDR1 and CDR2 from the germline V gene are LNHDA and SQIVND (reference sequence). Trimming stripped 3 bases from V and 3 bases from J, with 12 bases between. CDR3 length: 14 residues. The CDR3 DNA reads TGTGCCAGTAGTATTAGGGACACCTACTACGAGCAGTACTTC. Encoded protein: CASSIRDTYYEQYF. The whole variable domain, remainder taken from reference TRBV19 and TRBJ2-7, is DGGITQSPKYLFRKEGQNVTLSCEQNLNHDAMYWYRQDPGQGLRLIYYSQIVNDFQKGDIAEGYSVSREKKESFPLTVTSAQKNPTAFYLCASSIRDTYYEQYFGPGTRLTVT.

The V call is TRBV3-1 (or the pseudogene TRBV3-2), the J call TRBJ1-1; D gene unclear. The CDR3 sequence is 13 residues long. Germline CDR1 LGHDT, CDR2 YNNKEL (reference sequence). The ends were cut back, 4 bases at V and 0 bases at J, with 6 bases in the middle. Written as DNA, the CDR3 is TGTGCCAGCAGCCCGCACATGAACACTGAAGCTTTCTTT. It encodes CASSPHMNTEAFF.

V usage is TRBV7-2 and J usage is TRBJ2-1; 9 bases match TRBD1. The CDR3 is 15 residues long. Germline V gene sequence: CDR1 SGHTA, CDR2 FQGNSA. V was clipped by 4 bases and J by 6 bases; unmatched bases: 7. The CDR3 is CASSSSWDRANEQFF. For the CDR3, the DNA is TGTGCCAGCAGCTCCTCTTGGGACAGGGCCAATGAGCAGTTCTTC.

J is TRBJ2-1 and V is TRBV6-5; 9 positions agree with TRBD1. The CDR3 is made up of 13 amino acids. CDR1 MNHEY and CDR2 SVGAGI come from the germline V gene. V gave up 8 bases and J gave up 10 bases; unmatched junction bases: 9. The CDR3 region has the DNA TGTGCCAGCGGGAGGACAGGGGCAAACGAGCAGTTCTTC. Protein sequence: CASGRTGANEQFF.

The DNA for the CDR3 is TGTGCCTGGACCCGCGTAGGGGAGGCAGGAGAGACCCAGTACTTC. Its translation: CAWTRVGEAGETQYF. This sequence joins TRBV30 and TRBJ2-5; TRBD2 is a possible D gene (6 bases). Per the germline V gene, CDR1 is GTSNPN and CDR2 is SVGIG (reference sequence). Trimming removed 4 bases from V and 4 bases from J, with 19 bases in between. This CDR3 has 15 residues.

CDR3 in DNA: TGTGCCAGCAGGGGGTTTCAGCAGGGGGACACTGAAGCTTTCTTT. Translating gives CASRGFQQGDTEAFF. The chain couples TRBV19 to TRBJ1-1, with 7 bases fitting TRBD1. There are 15 residues in the CDR3. The germline V gene encodes CDR1 LNHDA and CDR2 SQIVND (reference sequence). The V segment lost 9 bases and the J segment 3 bases; nucleotides outside the gene matches: 13.

The rearrangement joins TRBV10-3 to TRBJ2-1, with TRBD2 identical over 8 bases. CDR1 and CDR2 from the germline V gene are ENHRY and SYGVKD. V shed 0 bases, J shed 4 bases, and the junction held 2 bases outside the gene matches. The CDR3 covers 15 residues. The CDR3 DNA reads as TGTGCCATCAGTGAGTCGGTAGCGGGGTACAATGAGCAGTTCTTC. It encodes CAISESVAGYNEQFF.

The J gene is TRBJ1-1, the V gene TRBV5-1; the D is unclear. Trimming removed 5 bases from V and 1 base from J, with 12 bases in between. The CDR3 is made up of 14 amino acids. The germline CDR1 and CDR2 sequences are SGHRS and YFSETQ. The CDR3 loop is CASRPMRGNTEAFF. Written as DNA, the CDR3 is TGCGCCAGCAGACCGATGCGGGGGAACACTGAAGCTTTCTTT.

The rearrangement joins TRBV7-2 to TRBJ1-5; D unresolved. Germline-derived CDR1 and CDR2 are SGHTA and FQGNSA. CDR3 size: 13 residues. Trimming shortened V by 4 bases and J by 2 bases, and 6 bases separated the two germline ends. CDR3 coding DNA: TGTGCCAGCAGCTCTTCCGGCAATCAGCCCCAGCATTTT. Its translation is CASSSSGNQPQHF.

The chain employs TRBV7-2 and TRBJ2-2; D is perhaps TRBD2 (5 bases). The CDR3 runs to 15 residues. CDR1 and CDR2 from the germline V gene are SGHTA and FQGNSA. V was clipped by 6 bases and J by 0 bases, with 11 bases between them. The CDR3 loop is CASRSSDSNTGELFF. The CDR3 nucleotides read TGTGCCAGCAGGTCCTCGGACTCGAACACCGGGGAGCTGTTTTTT.

The DNA for the CDR3 is TGCGCCAGCAGCTTATGGGAGGCTAATGAAAAACTGTTTTTT. Amino acid sequence: CASSLWEANEKLFF. The V call is TRBV5-1, the J call TRBJ1-4; D is undetermined. The length of the CDR3 is 14 residues. Germline CDR1 and CDR2: SGHRS and YFSETQ. The V end was cut by 2 bases, the J end by 3 bases, with 8 bases between.

The chain uses TRBV14 and TRBJ1-6, with D tentatively TRBD1 (5 bases). Trimming removed 0 bases at V and 6 bases at J, with 18 bases between. CDR1 SGHDN and CDR2 FVKESK come from the germline V gene. This CDR3 contains 18 residues. As DNA, the CDR3 is TGTGCCAGCAGCCAAGATGGAAAGGCAGGGTGGGGTAATTCACCCCTCCACTTT. This sequence encodes CASSQDGKAGWGNSPLHF.

The CDR3 spells CSVSIGTREDTQYF. In DNA, the CDR3 is TGCAGCGTGTCTATAGGGACTAGGGAAGATACGCAGTATTTT. The chain combines TRBV29-1 with TRBJ2-3; TRBD2 agrees at 8 bases. Germline V gives CDR1 SQVTM, CDR2 ANQGSEA. Trimming cost V 6 bases and J 5 bases; bases outside gene matches: 10. The length of the CDR3 is 14 residues.

This chain uses TRBV7-2 with TRBJ1-5; 7 bases are a match to TRBD1. Losses at the gene ends were 4 bases for V and 2 bases for J; bases not matched to a gene: 8. From germline, CDR1 is SGHTA and CDR2 FQGNSA. The CDR3 runs to 16 residues. CDR3: CASSSRTGKGNQPQHF. CDR3 sequence (DNA): TGTGCCAGCAGCTCCCGGACAGGTAAAGGCAATCAGCCCCAGCATTTT.